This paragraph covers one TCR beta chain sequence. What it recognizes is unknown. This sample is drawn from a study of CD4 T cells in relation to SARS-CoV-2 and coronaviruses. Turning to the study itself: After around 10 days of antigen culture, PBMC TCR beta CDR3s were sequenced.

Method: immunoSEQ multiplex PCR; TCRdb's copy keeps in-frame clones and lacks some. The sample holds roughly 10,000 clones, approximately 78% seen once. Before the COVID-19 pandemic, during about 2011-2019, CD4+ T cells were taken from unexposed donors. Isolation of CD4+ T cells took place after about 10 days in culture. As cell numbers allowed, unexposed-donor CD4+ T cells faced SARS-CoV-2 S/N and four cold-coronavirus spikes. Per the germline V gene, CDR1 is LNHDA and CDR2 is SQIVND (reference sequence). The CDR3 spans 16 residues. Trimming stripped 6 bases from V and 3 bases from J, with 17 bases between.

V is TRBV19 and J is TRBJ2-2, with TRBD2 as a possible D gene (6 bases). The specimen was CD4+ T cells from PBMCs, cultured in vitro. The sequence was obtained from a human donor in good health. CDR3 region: CASRKSRGLDTGELFF. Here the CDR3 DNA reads TGTGCCAGTAGGAAGAGTAGGGGACTGGACACCGGGGAGCTGTTTTTT.